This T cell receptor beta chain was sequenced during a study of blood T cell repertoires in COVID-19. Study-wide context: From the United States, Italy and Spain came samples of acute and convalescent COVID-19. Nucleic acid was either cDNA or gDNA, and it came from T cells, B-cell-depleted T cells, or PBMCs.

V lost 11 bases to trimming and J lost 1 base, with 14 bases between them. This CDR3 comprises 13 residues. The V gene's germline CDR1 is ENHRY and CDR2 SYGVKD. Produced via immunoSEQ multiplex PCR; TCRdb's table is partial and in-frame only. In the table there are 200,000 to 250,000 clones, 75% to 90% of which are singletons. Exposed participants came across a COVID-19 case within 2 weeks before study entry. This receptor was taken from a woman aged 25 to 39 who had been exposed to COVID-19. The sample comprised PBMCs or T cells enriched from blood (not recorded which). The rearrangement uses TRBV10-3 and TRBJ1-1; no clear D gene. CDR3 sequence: CAVSREANTEAFF. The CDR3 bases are TGTGCCGTTAGCCGGGAGGCGAACACTGAAGCTTTCTTT.